This passage covers 15 T cell receptor beta chains from one sample sequenced in a study of regulatory T cells in long-lasting Graves disease. Through Arm-PCR of CDR3 regions and iRepertoire HTBI primers, TCR beta libraries were built. One entry per CDR3 protein, called by TCRdb with MiXCR from the multiplex PCR reads. The table has about 340,000 distinct CDR3 sequences, around 19% seen once. The time point: persistent/refractory GD, antithyroid drugs over 5 years with positive TRAb. RNA isolated from PBMCs was used to make the TCR library. The sample consisted of peripheral blood mononuclear cells (PBMCs), taken when the disease was refractory, from a patient treated with antithyroid drugs. All receptors come from a female donor with Graves disease.

This rearrangement joins TRBV7-8 to TRBJ2-7; D call uncertain. CDR3 length: 14 amino acids. V was trimmed by 2 bases and J by 3 bases, leaving 11 bases between them. Per germline, CDR1 SGHVS and CDR2 FQNEAQ. The CDR3 DNA follows: TGTGCCAGCAGCTTATTGGGATTCTACTACGAGCAGTACTTC. It codes for CASSLLGFYYEQYF.

V usage is TRBV2 and J usage is TRBJ2-2, with a tentative D call TRBD2 (6 bases). V lost 6 bases, J lost 6 bases, and 11 bases lay in between. Germline loops: CDR1 SNHLY, CDR2 FYNNEI. The length of the CDR3 is 13 residues. The chain's CDR3 is CASRALAAGELFF. The CDR3 bases are TGTGCCAGCAGGGCACTAGCTGCCGGGGAGCTGTTTTTT.

The V gene is TRBV29-1, the J gene TRBJ1-3, with D possibly matching TRBD1 (6 bases). This CDR3 contains 15 residues. Trimming stripped 3 bases from V and 0 bases from J, with 12 bases between. Germline CDR1 and CDR2: SQVTM and ANQGSEA. CDR3 DNA: TGCAGCGTTGAGGACTTCAGGGGCTCTGGAAACACCATATATTTT. Its protein is CSVEDFRGSGNTIYF. Full variable domain (remainder filled in from reference TRBV29-1 and TRBJ1-3): SAVISQKPSRDICQRGTSLTIQCQVDSQVTMMFWYRQQPGQSLTLIATANQGSEATYESGFVIDKFPISRPNLTFSTLTVSNMSPEDSSIYLCSVEDFRGSGNTIYFGEGSWLTVV.

This clonotype has at least ten counts. The rearrangement uses TRBV12-3 or TRBV12-4 and TRBJ2-7, with D maybe TRBD2 (5 bases). This CDR3 spans 13 amino acids. V lost 10 bases to trimming and J lost 2 bases, with 15 bases between them. CDR3 amino acids: CATPLAGTYEQYF. Written as DNA, the CDR3 is TGTGCCACCCCCCTCGCCGGGACCTACGAGCAGTACTTC.

The sample holds many counts of this clonotype. The CDR3 loop reads CASSPPGWAGVVETQYF. CDR3 sequence (DNA): TGTGCCAGCAGTCCCCCGGGTTGGGCGGGAGTCGTGGAGACCCAGTACTTC. V and J are TRBV28 and TRBJ2-5; 7 bases align to TRBD2. The trim removed 5 bases at V and 5 bases at J, leaving 17 bases unmatched. The CDR3 extends over 17 amino acids. Germline CDR1 reads MDHEN; CDR2 reads SYDVKM.

Only a few counts were recorded for this clonotype. The J gene is TRBJ1-6, the V gene TRBV6-2 or TRBV6-3, with D perhaps matching TRBD1 (5 bases). Trimming cost V 6 bases and J 16 bases, with 16 bases left between them. The CDR3 covers 12 residues. CDR1 and CDR2 from the germline V gene are MNHEY and SVGEGT. The CDR3 nucleotides read TGTGCCAGCAGCCAAAATACAGGCTCTCTCCACTTT. It specifies CASSQNTGSLHF.

About this clonotype: A read error may produce the germline difference seen at one junction end. The rearrangement uses TRBV12-3 or TRBV12-4 and TRBJ2-7; D is undetermined. The CDR3 contains 12 residues. The CDR3 sequence: CASSSGPYERYF. In DNA form, the CDR3 reads TGTGCCAGCAGTTCCGGGCCCTACGAGCGGTACTTC.

This clonotype was seen more than once but under ten times. The chain employs TRBV10-3 and TRBJ2-7; D is unclear. V lost 3 bases to trimming and J lost 6 bases, with 12 bases between them. Germline V lookup: CDR1 ENHRY, CDR2 SYGVKD. The CDR3 length is 13 residues. The CDR3 sequence is CAISDGQRIEQYF. The CDR3 region has the DNA TGTGCCATCAGTGACGGCCAAAGAATCGAGCAGTACTTC.

The chain links TRBV12-3 or TRBV12-4 to TRBJ2-5; D gene unclear. CDR3 length: 14 amino acids. The V end was cut by 2 bases, the J end by 1 base, with 8 bases between. Written as DNA, the CDR3 is TGTGCCAGCAGTTTAAGGCGGCTCCAAGAGACCCAGTACTTC. Its translation: CASSLRRLQETQYF.

For the CDR3, the DNA is TGTGCCAGCAGCATGGGCCCTAATGGAGAGACCCAGTACTTC. Encoded protein: CASSMGPNGETQYF. This chain connects TRBV7-3 to TRBJ2-5; D gene uncertain. From germline, CDR1 is SGHTA and CDR2 FQGTGA. The CDR3 totals 14 residues. V gave up 5 bases and J gave up 4 bases, with 14 bases separating them.

This clonotype was seen repeatedly, ten times or more. The CDR3 sequence: CSARVAGSLETQYF. The CDR3, as DNA: TGCAGTGCACGGGTAGCGGGCTCGTTGGAGACCCAGTACTTC. This chain links TRBV20-1 with TRBJ2-5, with 7 bases aligning to TRBD2. V shed 6 bases and J 5 bases; nucleotides not matched to a gene: 12. Germline assignment: CDR1 DFQATT and CDR2 SNEGSKA (reference sequence). This CDR3 has 14 amino acids.

This clonotype has a handful of counts. The V and J genes are TRBV18 and TRBJ2-7; TRBD1 is a possible D gene (6 bases). Germline V gene lookup returns CDR1 KGHSH and CDR2 LQKENI. The CDR3 totals 15 residues. The V end was cut by 1 base, the J end by 4 bases, with 14 bases between. The chain's CDR3 is CASSPLGASLYEQYF. CDR3 coding DNA: TGTGCCAGCTCACCACTGGGGGCGTCACTATACGAGCAGTACTTC.

This clonotype has a count of ten or more. The genes are TRBV2 and TRBJ2-4, with D possibly TRBD1 on 5 matching bases. The germline V and J ends were trimmed by 7 bases and 9 bases, with 16 bases remaining between them. The CDR3 consists of 13 residues. CDR1 and CDR2 (germline): SNHLY, FYNNEI. CDR3: CASKGQLQAIQYF. Here the CDR3 DNA reads TGTGCCAGCAAAGGACAACTGCAGGCCATTCAGTACTTC.

This clonotype was observed a handful of times. One end of the junction is discordant with germline, which a read error may explain. V and J are TRBV11-2 and TRBJ1-1; TRBD1 matches 9 bases. The CDR3 extends over 17 amino acids. CDR1 and CDR2 (germline): SGHAT, FQNNGV. CDR3 DNA: TGTGCCAGCACCCTAGGGGACAGGGTGAGGCAGAACGCTGAAGCTTTCTTT. Translation gives CASTLGDRVRQNAEAFF.

This clonotype was seen ten or more times. This chain links TRBV18 with TRBJ1-4; 7 positions match TRBD1. This CDR3 comprises 15 residues. J lost 5 bases, V lost 3 bases, and 6 bases had no gene match. Germline V gene sequence: CDR1 KGHSH, CDR2 LQKENI. The CDR3 region has the DNA TGTGCCAGCTCACCTCGGGACAGAATGAATGAAAAACTGTTTTTT. It yields the protein CASSPRDRMNEKLFF. Full variable domain (missing parts from reference TRBV18 and TRBJ1-4): NAGVMQNPRHLVRRRGQEARLRCSPMKGHSHVYWYRQLPEEGLKFMVYLQKENIIDESGMPKERFSAEFPKEGPSILRIQQVVRGDSAAYFCASSPRDRMNEKLFFGSGTQLSVL.